This T cell receptor beta chain was recovered during a study of T cells in Graves' hyperthyroidism and ophthalmopathy. The length of the CDR3 is 13 residues. Germline V CDR1 and CDR2: SGHNT, YYREEE (reference sequence). The germline V and J ends were trimmed by 1 base and 2 bases, with 7 bases remaining between them. RNA transcripts gave rise to amplified TCR beta CDR3 regions. Initially, a first-round RT-PCR of the TCR CDR3 employed the HTBI primer set. One entry per CDR3 protein results from TCRdb running MiXCR on the multiplex PCR reads. The sample contains around 350,000 distinct CDR3 sequences, more than 15% of which appear only once.

Material: blood. This chain connects TRBV5-4 to TRBJ2-7; D gene uncertain. The sequence was collected from a woman between 18 and 29 years old with Graves' hyperthyroidism that later progressed to Graves' ophthalmopathy. The CDR3 bases are TGTGCCAGCAGCTTGAACAGCGCCTACGAGCAGTACTTC. Its translation: CASSLNSAYEQYF.